These 32 T cell receptor beta chains originate from one sample sequenced in a study of blood T cells in healthy people across ages. Through a sample-barcoded 5' primer and a J-beta primer mix, a second PCR was run for roughly 6 to 11 cycles. TCRdb re-called the 5' RACE reads with MiXCR, one entry per CDR3 protein. The table lists more than 1 million distinct CDR3 sequences, 35% to 50% of them singletons. Input material: blood. Receptors originate from a woman aged 55-70 years in good health.

This clonotype has more than one count but fewer than ten. One base away lies a much larger clone, so this may be a sequencing read error. This sequence joins TRBV6-4 and TRBJ2-5; 8 nucleotides agree with TRBD2. The CDR3 covers 14 residues. Per germline, CDR1 MRHNA and CDR2 SNTAGT. The V and J ends lost 6 bases and 11 bases, in that order; junction bases with no gene match: 14. In DNA form, the CDR3 reads TGTGCCAGCAGAGAGCGGGAGACCTGGAATGAGCAGTACTTC. It translates to CASRERETWNEQYF.

The rearrangement links TRBV20-1 to TRBJ2-7; D may be TRBD2 (6 bases). The J call is doubtful: the DNA matches TRBJ2-4 better. Germline V gives CDR1 DFQATT, CDR2 SNEGSKA (reference sequence). The CDR3 contains 14 residues. As DNA, the CDR3 is TGCAGTGCTAGTGGCTCGGGGGTGAAAAACATTCAGTACTTC. Translation: CSASGSGVKNIQYF.

The rearrangement uses TRBV6-2 or TRBV6-3 and TRBJ2-4; 9 nucleotides align to TRBD1. The CDR3 extends over 14 amino acids. Germline V gene sequence: CDR1 MNHEY, CDR2 SVGEGT. V lost 6 bases to trimming and J lost 13 bases; unmatched junction nucleotides: 13. In DNA, the CDR3 is TGTGCCAGCAGACGGACAGGGGCTACTATGGAGCAGTACTTC. Amino acids: CASRRTGATMEQYF.

The chain combines TRBV20-1 with TRBJ1-1, with 10 bases lining up with TRBD1. Trimming took 5 bases from V and 8 from J; bases not matched to a gene: 20. The CDR3 length is 17 residues. CDR1 DFQATT and CDR2 SNEGSKA come from the germline V gene (reference sequence). The CDR3: CSAGDRGLRGGAREAFF. CDR3 bases: TGCAGTGCTGGGGACAGGGGTCTGCGCGGGGGCGCTAGGGAAGCTTTCTTT.

This clonotype was recorded a few times. This sequence joins TRBV20-1 and TRBJ1-2, with D unresolved. Looked up from germline, CDR1 is DFQATT and CDR2 is SNEGSKA (reference sequence). This CDR3 has 11 residues. V lost 2 bases and J lost 8, with 9 bases in between. CDR3 amino acids: CSARPGGGYTF. The CDR3 DNA reads TGCAGTGCTAGACCGGGAGGGGGCTACACCTTC.

The genes are TRBV5-1 and TRBJ2-1; TRBD2 matches at 9 bases. CDR1 is SGHRS and CDR2 is YFSETQ in the germline V gene. CDR3 length: 16 amino acids. J was trimmed by 4 bases and V by 0 bases; bases with no gene match: 5. CDR3: CASSLGGLALYNEQFF. CDR3 in DNA: TGCGCCAGCAGCTTGGGGGGACTAGCTCTATACAATGAGCAGTTCTTC.

This clonotype was detected once. The chain employs TRBV12-3 or TRBV12-4 and TRBJ1-5; D is perhaps TRBD1 (6 bases). CDR3 length: 17 residues. Trimming cost V 4 bases and J 1 base, with 17 bases left between them. The CDR3 spells CASSSTSGDTSNQPQHF. In DNA, the CDR3 is TGTGCCAGCAGTTCAACTTCCGGGGACACCAGCAATCAGCCCCAGCATTTT.

The J gene is TRBJ2-1, the V gene TRBV10-3, with 9 bases matching TRBD2. Germline-derived CDR1 and CDR2 are ENHRY and SYGVKD. The J segment lost 6 bases and the V segment lost 5 bases, leaving 14 bases of the junction unmatched. The CDR3 is made up of 17 amino acids. Here the CDR3 reads CAISRVAPGLAGNEQFF. In DNA, the CDR3 is TGTGCCATCAGTCGAGTAGCTCCGGGACTAGCCGGCAATGAGCAGTTCTTC.

The rearrangement joins TRBV15 to TRBJ2-3; weak D call: TRBD1 (6 bases). The CDR3 totals 15 residues. The germline CDR1 and CDR2 sequences are LNHNV and YYDKDF (reference sequence). V shed 5 bases and J shed 7 bases, with 19 bases lying between them. CDR3 coding DNA: TGTGCCACCAGCCCAGGACAGCGAGCCTCGCATACGCAGTATTTT. Translating gives CATSPGQRASHTQYF.

The chain employs TRBV12-3 or TRBV12-4 and TRBJ2-5; D uncertain. V lost 5 bases to trimming and J lost 11 bases, with 12 bases between them. The CDR3 totals 11 residues. CDR3 DNA sequence: TGTGCCAGCAGTCCCGCTCGAGAGCAGTACTTC. It translates to CASSPAREQYF.

This clonotype was detected a few times. This chain links TRBV7-9 with TRBJ2-4, with 7 bases matching TRBD1. There are 16 residues in the CDR3. The V segment lost 5 bases and the J segment 8 bases; nucleotides outside the gene matches: 15. Germline values: CDR1 SEHNR, CDR2 FQNEAQ (reference sequence). The CDR3 nucleotides read TGTGCCAGCAGCACCAGACAGGGCGTTAATCGTGACATTCAGTACTTC. The encoded protein is CASSTRQGVNRDIQYF. Looking up the rest from reference TRBV7-9 and TRBJ2-4 gives the full variable domain: DTGVSQNPRHKITKRGQNVTFRCDPISEHNRLYWYRQTLGQGPEFLTYFQNEAQLEKSRLLSDRFSAERPKGSFSTLEIQRTEQGDSAMYLCASSTRQGVNRDIQYFGAGTRLSVL.

This chain joins TRBV5-1 and TRBJ2-2, with 9 bases fitting TRBD1. Germline CDR1 and CDR2: SGHRS and YFSETQ. J was trimmed by 5 bases and V by 2 bases; bases with no gene match: 7. There are 16 residues in the CDR3. In DNA form, the CDR3 reads TGCGCCAGCAGCTTCGCCGGGACAGGGATTACCGGGGAGCTGTTTTTT. This encodes CASSFAGTGITGELFF.

The table lists this clonotype with many counts. J is TRBJ2-7 and V is TRBV3-1; D uncertain. Germline V gives CDR1 LGHDT, CDR2 YNNKEL (reference sequence). V dropped 1 base and J dropped 2 bases, with 9 bases sitting between them. This CDR3 region has 14 residues. The CDR3 DNA is TGTGCCAGCAGCCAAGGTCACAGTACCTACGAGCAGTACTTC. This sequence encodes CASSQGHSTYEQYF.

The CDR3, as DNA: TGCGCCAGCAGCCAAGATCTTGGGACTATCAACAATGAGCAGTTCTTC. Translating gives CASSQDLGTINNEQFF. The chain is built from TRBV4-3 and TRBJ2-1, with TRBD2 matching 7 bases. Germline CDR1 reads LGHNA; CDR2 reads YSLEER. The CDR3 is made up of 16 amino acids. V lost 0 bases, J lost 5 bases, and 7 bases stayed unmatched.

CDR3 coding DNA: TGTGCCAGCTGGAGGGGCACTGAAGCTTTCTTT. This codes for CASWRGTEAFF. The chain combines TRBV3-1 with TRBJ1-1, with a weak D call TRBD1 (5 bases). Per the germline V gene, CDR1 is LGHDT and CDR2 is YNNKEL (reference sequence). V gave up 8 bases and J gave up 4 bases, with 8 bases separating them. This CDR3 has 11 residues.

The J gene is TRBJ2-7, the V gene TRBV3-1; maybe TRBD1 (6 bases). Germline V gives CDR1 LGHDT, CDR2 YNNKEL (reference sequence). V lost 1 base and J lost 1, with 11 bases in between. This CDR3 has 15 residues. CDR3 protein: CASSQGQAASYEQYF. The CDR3 DNA reads as TGTGCCAGCAGCCAAGGACAGGCCGCTTCCTACGAGCAGTACTTC.

The chain recombines TRBV21-1 with TRBJ2-7; the table assigns TRBD1, which was not confirmed against the DNA. The J call may be in error: the DNA end matches TRBJ2-4 better. TRBV21-1 corresponds to a pseudogene. This CDR3 region has 13 residues. The CDR3 DNA is TGTGCCAGCAGCTCGGACAGGGACGACATTCAGTACTTC. It is translated as CASSSDRDDIQYF.

This clonotype appeared a few times. The genes are TRBV4-1 and TRBJ1-4, with D possibly TRBD1 on 5 matching bases. CDR1 and CDR2 from the germline V gene are MGHRA and YSYEKL. The CDR3 is 18 amino acids. The V gene lost 0 bases and the J gene lost 0 bases, with 14 bases spanning the gap. DNA for the CDR3: TGCGCCAGCAGCCAAGATTTTTGGGGGGTGTCAACTAATGAAAAACTGTTTTTT. This encodes CASSQDFWGVSTNEKLFF.

The chain links TRBV5-1 to TRBJ2-5, with TRBD1 matching over 8 bases. V was clipped by 2 bases and J by 4 bases; unmatched bases: 10. The CDR3 contains 16 residues. Germline CDR1 is SGHRS and CDR2 is YFSETQ. The chain's CDR3 is CASSFDLGTGPETQYF. The CDR3 nucleotides are TGCGCCAGCAGCTTCGACCTCGGGACAGGCCCAGAGACCCAGTACTTC. Together with reference TRBV5-1 and TRBJ2-5, the CDR3 gives the full variable domain: KAGVTQTPRYLIKTRGQQVTLSCSPISGHRSVSWYQQTPGQGLQFLFEYFSETQRNKGNFPGRFSGRQFSNSRSEMNVSTLELGDSALYLCASSFDLGTGPETQYFGPGTRLLVL.

CDR3 amino acids: CASSEGGRRFADTQYF. In DNA, the CDR3 is TGTGCCAGCAGTGAGGGGGGCCGCCGCTTTGCGGATACGCAGTATTTT. The chain links TRBV2 to TRBJ2-3, with D perhaps TRBD1 or TRBD2 (6 bases each). V was pared by 3 bases and J by 6 bases, with 19 bases between. The germline V gene encodes CDR1 SNHLY and CDR2 FYNNEI. The CDR3 runs 16 residues.

The chain combines TRBV12-3 or TRBV12-4 with TRBJ2-1; weak D call: TRBD1 (6 bases). V gave up 2 bases and J gave up 5 bases, with 13 bases separating them. CDR3 length equals 15 residues. This CDR3 is CASSLRSGADNEQFF. The CDR3 DNA reads as TGTGCCAGCAGTTTAAGGTCAGGGGCGGACAATGAGCAGTTCTTC.

This clonotype occurred a few times. The rearrangement links TRBV10-3 to TRBJ1-5; the match to TRBD1 covers 9 bases. This CDR3 spans 13 amino acids. J lost 3 bases, V lost 11 bases, and 5 bases had no gene match. In germline, CDR1 is ENHRY, CDR2 SYGVKD. The DNA of the CDR3 is TGTGCCCTGGGGGACAGGGCCAATCAGCCCCAGCATTTT. Translating gives CALGDRANQPQHF.

CDR3 DNA: TGTGCCAGCAGTCCCCGACCCAGACCCGGAACAGATACGCAGTATTTT. The encoded protein is CASSPRPRPGTDTQYF. The chain combines TRBV27 with TRBJ2-3; D is uncertain. The CDR3 spans 16 residues. Germline lookup yields CDR1 MNHEY and CDR2 SMNVEV (reference sequence). V was trimmed by 5 bases and J by 3 bases, leaving 18 bases between them.

This chain connects TRBV12-3 or TRBV12-4 to TRBJ2-3; D call uncertain. The CDR3 totals 16 residues. V was shortened by 4 bases and J by 5 bases, with 19 bases between the two germline ends. The CDR3 DNA reads TGTGCCAGCAGTTCGCCCGTCGGGTGGAGTAGAGATACGCAGTATTTT. Protein sequence: CASSSPVGWSRDTQYF.

The rearrangement uses TRBV12-3 or TRBV12-4 and TRBJ1-6; D call uncertain. V lost 6 bases and J lost 5, with 11 bases in between. The CDR3 is 14 residues long. The CDR3 loop reads CASSPKVHNSPLHF. The CDR3 coding sequence is TGTGCCAGCAGCCCCAAGGTACATAATTCACCCCTCCACTTT.

This chain connects TRBV29-1 to TRBJ2-7; D ambiguous. The ends were cut back, 2 bases at V and 2 bases at J, with 13 bases in the middle. CDR1 and CDR2 (germline): SQVTM, ANQGSEA. The CDR3 runs to 14 residues. CDR3 nucleotide sequence: TGCAGCGTTGAAACCACAGAATCCCCCTACGAGCAGTACTTC. Its translation: CSVETTESPYEQYF.

This chain connects TRBV5-1 to TRBJ2-1; 10 bases fit TRBD2. The J segment lost 9 bases and the V segment lost 0 bases, leaving 9 bases of the junction unmatched. The CDR3 has 16 residues. From germline, CDR1 is SGHRS and CDR2 YFSETQ. CDR3 in amino acids: CASSLGSGLAKGEQFF. DNA for the CDR3: TGCGCCAGCAGCTTGGGTTCGGGACTAGCGAAGGGTGAGCAGTTCTTC.

J is TRBJ2-1 and V is TRBV6-6; maybe TRBD2 (6 bases). The CDR3 has 16 residues. Germline V gene sequence: CDR1 MNHNY, CDR2 SVGAGI (reference sequence). The V and J ends lost 4 bases and 1 base respectively, with 14 bases between them. CDR3 sequence: CASSSYREQSYNEQFF. The CDR3 bases are TGTGCCAGCAGTTCGTATCGGGAGCAGTCCTACAATGAGCAGTTCTTC.

This chain joins TRBV27 and TRBJ1-1; D is unresolved. Trimming cost V 5 bases and J 1 base, with 11 bases left between them. This CDR3 spans 14 amino acids. Germline V gene lookup returns CDR1 MNHEY and CDR2 SMNVEV (reference sequence). CDR3 bases: TGTGCCAGCAGTCCCGCTCCCCGGAACACTGAAGCTTTCTTT. It encodes CASSPAPRNTEAFF.

This clonotype was seen only a few times. This chain uses TRBV7-9 with TRBJ2-7; TRBD1 matches at 8 bases. The V gene's germline CDR1 is SEHNR and CDR2 FQNEAQ (reference sequence). With 1 base clipped from V and 1 base from J, the junction kept 3 bases outside the gene matches. The CDR3 loop spans 15 amino acids. The CDR3 bases are TGTGCCAGCAGCTTAGACAGGGGGATATCCTACGAGCAGTACTTC. This codes for CASSLDRGISYEQYF.

In its sample, this clonotype was seen a few times. The V gene is TRBV29-1, the J gene TRBJ1-4; a possible D gene is TRBD1 (5 bases). Germline lookup yields CDR1 SQVTM and CDR2 ANQGSEA. CDR3 length equals 16 residues. V lost 0 bases and J lost 0, with 11 bases in between. The CDR3 is CSVEERGDATNEKLFF. The CDR3 coding sequence is TGCAGCGTTGAAGAACGGGGGGACGCAACTAATGAAAAACTGTTTTTT.

This clonotype came up a few times. This chain links TRBV5-1 with TRBJ2-7, with TRBD2 matching 7 bases. Germline CDR1 is SGHRS and CDR2 is YFSETQ. The trim removed 5 bases at V and 0 bases at J, leaving 8 bases unmatched. The CDR3 totals 15 residues. The CDR3 region has the DNA TGCGCCAGCAGAATTGGCGGGGGTAGCTCCTACGAGCAGTACTTC. Translation gives CASRIGGGSSYEQYF.